The present T cell receptor beta chain was sequenced within a study of graft-versus-host responses after intestinal transplantation (dated by TCRdb to about 2021). Regarding the research as a whole: The transplants that recipients received were multivisceral, liver-intestinal, or isolated intestinal. Every recipient was given anti-thymocyte globulin induction, followed by around three years of maintenance tacrolimus and steroids. After intestinal transplantation, graft-versus-host and host-versus-graft alloreactive T cell clones were followed in the graft, circulation and bone marrow using bulk TCR-beta CDR3 sequencing. Alloreactive clones were identified by sequencing pre-transplant mixed lymphocyte reaction products and comparing them with unstimulated pre-transplant donor and recipient T cells. The cohort enrolled 20 to 30 intestinal transplant recipients, one of whom was a retransplant, and 3 patients without pretransplant specimens were excluded. A peak of at least 4% donor T cells among recipient peripheral blood mononuclear cells was the definition used for donor T cell macrochimerism. Rather than being sequenced by the commercial service, samples from a few later patients were sequenced in-house on an Illumina MiSeq and processed with MiXCR.

The meaning of the sample's time point label: cells obtained before transplantation from donor or recipient. CD3+CD4+ and CD3+CD8+ populations were FACS-sorted from unstimulated pre-transplant donor and recipient cells taken from spleen or lymph nodes. A note on this clone: Its antigen remains undetermined. Base qualities are missing; no much larger clone stands one base away.

Libraries came from the immunoSEQ multiplex PCR assay. For most patients, genomic DNA was isolated with the Qiagen DNeasy Blood and Tissue Kit and sent frozen to Adaptive Biotechnologies for TCR sequencing. For most patients, high-throughput TCR-beta CDR3 sequencing of genomic DNA was performed by Adaptive Biotechnologies. As for the authors' bioinformatics: Adaptive's ImmunoSEQ software was the source of the TCR sequencing data for roughly 19 patients, while a few other patients were processed with MiXCR and VDJtools. To correct CD4 versus CD8 sorting errors, sequences present in both subsets at a frequency ratio below 5:1 were removed. CDR3 nucleotide sequences shared between donor and recipient were removed because the origin of such sequences could not be assigned. At least 2-fold expansion over unstimulated cells and a minimum CFSE-low frequency of 0.002% (template counts) or 0.001% (read counts) were required for clones to be classified as alloreactive. Clones were considered mappable if detected in sequenced pre-transplant spleen, lymph node, or MLR CFSE-low populations of the donor or recipient. Cumulative frequency of alloreactive clones was calculated as a percentage of all sequences weighted by copy number. The clones in this table, taken by TCRdb from immuneACCESS, are in-frame only. Not every clone is retained; where verified, under half of the shortfall comes from an unresolved V gene, and the cause of the rest is unknown. That table gives V, J and clone size, and the DNA gave D and trimming. This sample lists almost 40,000 clones; roughly 95% were detected once. Of the sample, around 0.2% is held by the ten largest clones.

Study-wide findings and limitations: GvH clones were found in recipient bone marrow, and some of the GvH clones appeared earlier in ileal mucosa or blood, which is consistent with an intestinal mucosal origin. Early after transplant, peak levels of circulating GvH clones were found to be associated with declines in HvG clones. Conclusions were limited by the relatively low number and heterogeneity of intestinal transplant patients. High GvH to HvG T cell clonal ratios were observed in the allografts of patients with donor T cell macrochimerism.

The sequence was obtained from a human donor who was the organ donor for an intestinal transplant. The sequencing here drew on unstimulated CD8+ T cells sorted from spleen or lymph node cells, taken before transplant.

The encoded CDR3 is CASSKVGADPPNTGELFF. The sequence in DNA is TGTGCCAGCAGCAAAGTGGGGGCAGATCCTCCGAACACCGGGGAGCTGTTTTTT. The chain is encoded by TRBV21-1 joined to TRBJ2-2; the table's TRBD1 call for D was not verified on the DNA. TRBV21-1 is a pseudogene locus. From its cysteine to its phenylalanine, the CDR3 spans 18 amino acids. The entry retains the CDR3 DNA only, 54 bases that are in frame from base 1.